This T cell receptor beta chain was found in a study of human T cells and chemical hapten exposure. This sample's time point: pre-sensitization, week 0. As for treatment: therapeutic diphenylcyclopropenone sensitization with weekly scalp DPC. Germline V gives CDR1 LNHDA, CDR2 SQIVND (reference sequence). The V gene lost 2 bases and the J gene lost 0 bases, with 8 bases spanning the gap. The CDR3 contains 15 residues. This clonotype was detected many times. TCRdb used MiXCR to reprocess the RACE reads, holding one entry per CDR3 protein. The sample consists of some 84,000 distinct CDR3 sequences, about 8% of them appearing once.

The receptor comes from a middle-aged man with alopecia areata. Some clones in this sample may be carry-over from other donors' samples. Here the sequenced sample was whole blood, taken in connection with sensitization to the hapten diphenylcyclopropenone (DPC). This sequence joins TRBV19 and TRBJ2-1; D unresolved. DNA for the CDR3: TGTGCCAGTAGTATACAGGTCCTCTCCTACAATGAGCAGTTCTTC. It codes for CASSIQVLSYNEQFF.